Listed here are 5 T cell receptor beta chains from one sample, sequenced in a study of blood T cells in healthy people across ages. Primed by a sample-barcoded 5' primer and a J-beta primer mix, a second PCR proceeded for 7 to 11 cycles. TCRdb recomputed calls from the 5' RACE reads with MiXCR, one row per CDR3 protein. The sample holds about 1.4 million distinct CDR3 sequences, roughly 64% seen once. The sequenced material came from blood. These receptor sequences come from a man younger than 35 in good health.

This chain uses TRBV14 with TRBJ2-3, with 12 bases aligning to TRBD2. J was trimmed by 6 bases and V by 4 bases; bases with no gene match: 8. The CDR3 is 16 amino acids. CDR1 is SGHDN, CDR2 FVKESK, per germline. The CDR3 protein is CASSPWTSGVYDTQYF. The DNA of the CDR3 is TGTGCCAGCAGCCCGTGGACTAGCGGGGTATATGATACGCAGTATTTT. Drawing the rest from reference TRBV14 and TRBJ2-3, the complete variable domain is EAGVTQFPSHSVIEKGQTVTLRCDPISGHDNLYWYRRVMGKEIKFLLHFVKESKQDESGMPNNRFLAERTGGTYSTLKVQPAELEDSGVYFCASSPWTSGVYDTQYFGPGTRLTVL.

The chain couples TRBV12-3 or TRBV12-4 to TRBJ2-3; D is ambiguous. Trimming left V 2 bases short and J 2 bases short, with 5 bases between. This CDR3 has 13 amino acids. Here the CDR3 DNA reads TGTGCCAGCAGTTTAAACTCCACAGATACGCAGTATTTT. Protein sequence: CASSLNSTDTQYF.

The chain couples TRBV7-2 to TRBJ1-2, with 7 nucleotides matching TRBD1. J gave up 5 bases and V 4 bases, and 10 bases lay outside the gene matches. The CDR3 extends over 15 amino acids. Germline V gives CDR1 SGHTA, CDR2 FQGNSA. In nucleotides, the CDR3 is TGTGCCAGCAGCTCCGGGGACAGAGACCTATATGGCTACACCTTC. Its protein is CASSSGDRDLYGYTF.

The rearrangement links TRBV29-1 to TRBJ2-7; 8 bases map to TRBD1. This CDR3 contains 14 residues. Germline lookup yields CDR1 SQVTM and CDR2 ANQGSEA. V was pared by 5 bases and J by 2 bases, with 8 bases of the junction left unmatched. DNA for the CDR3: TGCAGCGTTTCAGGGGGCCAATCCCCCTACGAGCAGTACTTC. It specifies CSVSGGQSPYEQYF.

V is TRBV27 and J is TRBJ2-3; D not certain. Trimming cost V 0 bases and J 3 bases, with 10 bases left between them. The CDR3 spans 15 residues. CDR1 MNHEY and CDR2 SMNVEV come from the germline V gene (reference sequence). CDR3 in amino acids: CASSLSADPTDTQYF. The CDR3 region has the DNA TGTGCCAGCAGTTTATCAGCTGATCCGACAGATACGCAGTATTTT.